Sequencing of this T cell receptor (beta chain) was carried out in a study of identical twins. Study-wide results and caveats: Out-of-frame alpha sequences common to twins were enriched for low generation probability.

MiXCR was run by TCRdb on the 5' RACE reads, yielding one entry per CDR3 protein. This sample carries about 530,000 distinct CDR3 sequences, nearly 15% of them seen once, and the ten largest clones take 0.44%. Worth noting for this clonotype: The antigen is not known.

CDR3 length equals 15 residues. CDR1 and CDR2 from the germline V gene are ENHRY and SYGVKD. V gave up 6 bases and J gave up 1 base; unmatched junction bases: 4. In addition, the sample was reused for a study of yellow fever vaccine responses in identical twins.

The V and J genes are TRBV10-3 and TRBJ2-5; TRBD2 agrees at 11 bases. This sequence originates from a woman aged 18-29 years in good health. The sequencing input was CD4+ T cells sorted from blood. The CDR3 loop is CAIRRGTSGQETQYF. The DNA of the CDR3 is TGTGCCATCAGACGAGGGACTAGCGGCCAAGAGACCCAGTACTTC.